Shown below are 20 T cell receptor beta chains from a single sample sequenced in a study of lymphopenia after photon versus proton radiotherapy. The data were produced by immunoSEQ multiplex PCR, yet TCRdb's version contains in-frame clones alone and is incomplete. The data hold about 16,000 clones, with 65% to 90% observed a single time. This specimen was peripheral blood, taken from a patient treated with proton-based radiotherapy. The receptors were gathered from a man in his 70s with pancreatic cancer.

The rearrangement links TRBV11-2 to TRBJ2-7; 8 bases agree with TRBD1. From germline, CDR1 is SGHAT and CDR2 FQNNGV. This CDR3 contains 16 residues. V lost 0 bases to trimming and J lost 2 bases; unmatched junction nucleotides: 6. CDR3 sequence reads: CASSLDRGTGTYEQYF. CDR3 bases: TGTGCCAGCAGCTTAGATCGAGGGACAGGTACCTACGAGCAGTACTTC.

CDR3 residues: CASSGSRPWETQYF. The CDR3 nucleotides read TGTGCCAGCAGCGGGAGCCGTCCCTGGGAGACCCAGTACTTC. The rearrangement links TRBV27 to TRBJ2-5; D possibly corresponds to TRBD2 (6 bases). CDR3 length equals 14 residues. The germline V gene has CDR1 MNHEY and CDR2 SMNVEV (reference sequence). The germline V and J ends were trimmed by 6 bases and 5 bases, with 16 bases remaining between them.

The chain recombines TRBV18 with TRBJ2-7; no clear D. The CDR3 spans 13 residues. V was pared by 0 bases and J by 3 bases, with 6 bases between. CDR1 is KGHSH and CDR2 is LQKENI in the germline V gene. The CDR3 here is CASSPPSYYEQYF. In nucleotides, the CDR3 is TGTGCCAGCTCACCACCATCGTACTACGAGCAGTACTTC.

CDR3 sequence reads: CATSRERTSGRGNEQFF. CDR3 coding DNA: TGTGCCACCAGCAGAGAAAGGACTAGCGGGAGAGGGAATGAGCAGTTCTTC. The chain combines TRBV15 with TRBJ2-1; TRBD2 aligns across 13 bases. V lost 0 bases, J lost 7 bases, and 6 bases stayed unmatched. This CDR3 has 17 residues. Per the germline V gene, CDR1 is LNHNV and CDR2 is YYDKDF (reference sequence).

The chain joins TRBV27 to TRBJ2-5; D gene unclear. From germline, CDR1 is MNHEY and CDR2 SMNVEV (reference sequence). Trimming took 6 bases from V and 2 from J, leaving 10 bases between them. The CDR3 totals 13 residues. The CDR3 protein is CASRNTVQETQYF. CDR3 nucleotide sequence: TGTGCCAGCAGGAACACGGTTCAAGAGACCCAGTACTTC.

The CDR3 is CASSDSSSKNEQFF. CDR3 nucleotide sequence: TGTGCCAGCAGTGACTCGAGTAGTAAGAATGAGCAGTTCTTC. The gene calls are TRBV6-4 and TRBJ2-1, with unresolved D. The V gene lost 0 bases and the J gene lost 7 bases, with 10 bases spanning the gap. Per germline, CDR1 MRHNA and CDR2 SNTAGT. The CDR3 consists of 14 residues.

The chain couples TRBV29-1 to TRBJ1-1; no reliable D call. With 4 bases removed from V and 4 bases from J, the gap between germline ends came to 16 bases. Germline V gene sequence: CDR1 SQVTM, CDR2 ANQGSEA. CDR3 length equals 14 residues. The CDR3 DNA reads as TGCAGCGTTGTGGACTCCGGGTCTAGCACTGAAGCTTTCTTT. Amino acids: CSVVDSGSSTEAFF. Based on the CDR3 plus reference TRBV29-1 and TRBJ1-1, the full variable domain is SAVISQKPSRDICQRGTSLTIQCQVDSQVTMMFWYRQQPGQSLTLIATANQGSEATYESGFVIDKFPISRPNLTFSTLTVSNMSPEDSSIYLCSVVDSGSSTEAFFGQGTRLTVV.

The chain employs TRBV19 and TRBJ2-3, with D perhaps TRBD1 (5 bases). The CDR3 runs 14 residues. The germline V gene has CDR1 LNHDA and CDR2 SQIVND (reference sequence). V was cut by 6 bases and J by 3 bases, with 13 bases left in between. CDR3 protein: CASSQGRFTDTQYF. As DNA, the CDR3 is TGTGCCAGTAGCCAGGGCCGGTTTACAGATACGCAGTATTTT.

V is TRBV11-2 and J is TRBJ2-4; D may correspond to TRBD1 or TRBD2 (5 bases each). Germline CDR1 and CDR2: SGHAT and FQNNGV. CDR3 length: 16 amino acids. Trimming cost V 6 bases and J 5 bases, with 20 bases left between them. CDR3 protein: CASRPVRGAGENIQYF. In DNA form, the CDR3 reads TGTGCCAGCAGACCTGTCCGAGGGGCCGGTGAAAACATTCAGTACTTC. Full variable domain (outside the CDR3, taken from reference TRBV11-2 and TRBJ2-4): EAGVAQSPRYKIIEKRQSVAFWCNPISGHATLYWYQQILGQGPKLLIQFQNNGVVDDSQLPKDRFSAERLKGVDSTLKIQPAKLEDSAVYLCASRPVRGAGENIQYFGAGTRLSVL.

The chain couples TRBV18 to TRBJ1-2; D may be TRBD1 (5 bases). The CDR3 length is 15 residues. Trimming removed 1 base at V and 2 bases at J, with 11 bases between. Germline values: CDR1 KGHSH, CDR2 LQKENI. The CDR3 region has the DNA TGTGCCAGCTCACCACAAGGACAACTCAACTATGGCTACACCTTC. Translated: CASSPQGQLNYGYTF.

In this sample, this clone turned up once. The gene calls are TRBV5-1 and TRBJ2-4; D is perhaps TRBD1 (6 bases). Germline CDR1 and CDR2: SGHRS and YFSETQ. The CDR3 loop spans 16 amino acids. V was trimmed by 5 bases and J by 5 bases, leaving 20 bases between them. CDR3 coding DNA: TGCGCCAGCAGATATCTCCCCCGGACAGAAGAAAACATTCAGTACTTC. Protein sequence: CASRYLPRTEENIQYF. The entire variable domain, with the rest obtained from reference TRBV5-1 and TRBJ2-4, is as follows: KAGVTQTPRYLIKTRGQQVTLSCSPISGHRSVSWYQQTPGQGLQFLFEYFSETQRNKGNFPGRFSGRQFSNSRSEMNVSTLELGDSALYLCASRYLPRTEENIQYFGAGTRLSVL.

The chain combines TRBV5-4 with TRBJ1-1; D unresolved. This CDR3 contains 13 residues. Germline values: CDR1 SGHNT, CDR2 YYREEE (reference sequence). V gave up 7 bases and J gave up 1 base, with 11 bases separating them. The CDR3 bases are TGTGCCAGCCGATTACAGTCGAACACTGAAGCTTTCTTT. Translating it yields CASRLQSNTEAFF.

The gene calls are TRBV5-8 and TRBJ2-5; 7 nucleotides line up with TRBD2. V gave up 0 bases and J gave up 2 bases; unmatched junction bases: 4. From germline, CDR1 is SGHTS and CDR2 YDEGEE. CDR3 length: 15 amino acids. The CDR3 reads CASSLASGPQETQYF. CDR3 DNA: TGTGCCAGCAGCTTGGCTAGCGGCCCTCAAGAGACCCAGTACTTC.

The V call is TRBV6-1, the J call TRBJ1-5; D is ambiguous. The CDR3 loop spans 16 amino acids. V lost 1 base and J 7 bases, leaving 17 bases between the germline ends. Germline V gene lookup returns CDR1 MNHNS and CDR2 SASEGT. The CDR3 region has the DNA TGTGCCAGCAGTGAAGGTTTAGGGATGGGGATCCAGCCCCAGCATTTT. This encodes CASSEGLGMGIQPQHF.

The J gene is TRBJ2-5, the V gene TRBV9, with 13 bases lining up with TRBD2. CDR3 length equals 16 residues. The V segment lost 4 bases and the J segment 1 base; nucleotides outside the gene matches: 4. Germline CDR1 and CDR2: SGDLS and YYNGEE. The CDR3 region is CASSKGTSGAQETQYF. In DNA form, the CDR3 reads TGTGCCAGCAGCAAAGGGACTAGCGGGGCCCAAGAGACCCAGTACTTC.

The chain has TRBV19 and TRBJ2-7; 9 bases fit TRBD1. The CDR3 loop spans 16 amino acids. The trim removed 1 base at V and 1 base at J, leaving 5 bases unmatched. Looked up from germline, CDR1 is LNHDA and CDR2 is SQIVND (reference sequence). The CDR3 reads CASSIGAGQGSYEQYF. The CDR3 DNA follows: TGTGCCAGTAGTATAGGGGCCGGACAGGGGTCCTACGAGCAGTACTTC.

The V and J genes are TRBV9 and TRBJ1-1; unclear D gene. This CDR3 region has 14 residues. The V end was cut by 0 bases, the J end by 1 base, with 7 bases between. Germline loops: CDR1 SGDLS, CDR2 YYNGEE. The CDR3: CASSVDWGNTEAFF. CDR3 sequence (DNA): TGTGCCAGCAGCGTAGACTGGGGGAACACTGAAGCTTTCTTT.

This clone was picked up one time. The gene calls are TRBV19 and TRBJ2-7; D possibly corresponds to TRBD2 (6 bases). This CDR3 region has 14 residues. Germline loops: CDR1 LNHDA, CDR2 SQIVND (reference sequence). Trimming took off 3 bases at V and 2 bases at J, with 11 bases between the two ends. CDR3: CASSIIGGTYEQYF. CDR3 DNA sequence: TGTGCCAGTAGTATTATCGGGGGAACCTACGAGCAGTACTTC.

This clone was observed a handful of times. The rearrangement joins TRBV4-2 to TRBJ2-1; D may be TRBD1 or TRBD2 (5 bases each). V gave up 4 bases and J gave up 3 bases, with 13 bases separating them. Germline CDR1 is LGHNA and CDR2 is YNFKEQ. This CDR3 spans 15 amino acids. In nucleotides, the CDR3 is TGTGCCAGCAGCCGCCAGAGGGGCGACTACAATGAGCAGTTCTTC. As protein: CASSRQRGDYNEQFF.

The genes are TRBV12-5 and TRBJ2-7; 11 bases fit TRBD1. V shed 5 bases and J 7 bases; nucleotides not matched to a gene: 7. This CDR3 has 14 residues. Germline assignment: CDR1 LGHNT and CDR2 FRNRAP. This chain's CDR3 is CASGPGQGAREQYF. CDR3 coding DNA: TGTGCTAGTGGTCCTGGACAGGGGGCGCGTGAGCAGTACTTC. The complete variable domain, with remaining parts taken from reference TRBV12-5 and TRBJ2-7, reads DARVTQTPRHKVTEMGQEVTMRCQPILGHNTVFWYRQTMMQGLELLAYFRNRAPLDDSGMPKDRFSAEMPDATLATLKIQPSEPRDSAVYFCASGPGQGAREQYFGPGTRLTVT.